The 21 T cell receptor beta chains below come from one sample, sequenced in a study of blood T cells in healthy people across ages. It was with a sample-barcoded 5' primer and a J-beta primer mix that a second PCR of about 6 to 12 cycles was run. A single record per CDR3 protein comes from TCRdb applying MiXCR to the 5' RACE reads. Of about 1.7 million distinct CDR3 sequences detected, about 28% appear once; the ten largest clones hold roughly 8%. Sequencing was performed on blood. The receptor source for this set is a woman in her 30s in good health.

This clonotype was picked up a small number of times. The CDR3 protein is CATSDLALETQYF. The CDR3 DNA reads as TGTGCCACCAGTGATTTGGCCCTAGAGACCCAGTACTTC. This sequence joins TRBV24-1 and TRBJ2-7, with D uncertain. The J call may not be correct, given that the DNA end is closer to TRBJ2-5. The CDR3 runs 13 residues. Germline V lookup: CDR1 KGHDR, CDR2 SFDVKD.

This clonotype showed up just a few times. CDR3 DNA: TGCAGTGCCCTGCGGGGGGCCGAGGAGACCCAGTACTTC. It specifies CSALRGAEETQYF. The chain employs TRBV20-1 and TRBJ2-5; TRBD2 matches at 8 bases. Germline V gene lookup returns CDR1 DFQATT and CDR2 SNEGSKA (reference sequence). The CDR3 has 13 amino acids. Trimming at V came to 6 bases and at J to 5 bases, leaving 8 bases not matched to a gene.

There are a few counts of this clonotype. V gene TRBV20-1 combines with J gene TRBJ2-1; the match to TRBD2 covers 7 bases. The CDR3 loop spans 15 amino acids. The V gene's germline CDR1 is DFQATT and CDR2 SNEGSKA (reference sequence). The V gene end was trimmed by 0 bases and the J gene end by 4 bases; junction bases not matched to a gene: 6. Here the CDR3 DNA reads TGCAGTGCTAGAGACCGGGGGGTGATTTACAATGAGCAGTTCTTC. It codes for CSARDRGVIYNEQFF.

In its sample, this clonotype was seen a few times. This chain connects TRBV14 to TRBJ2-3; 8 positions agree with TRBD1. V dropped 5 bases and J dropped 4; count of bases not matched to a gene: 5. The CDR3 sequence is 14 residues long. Germline values: CDR1 SGHDN, CDR2 FVKESK. The CDR3 nucleotides read TGTGCCAGCAGCTACCGACAGGGGTCAGATACGCAGTATTTT. Translating it yields CASSYRQGSDTQYF. Supplemented by reference TRBV14 and TRBJ2-3, the full variable domain reads EAGVTQFPSHSVIEKGQTVTLRCDPISGHDNLYWYRRVMGKEIKFLLHFVKESKQDESGMPNNRFLAERTGGTYSTLKVQPAELEDSGVYFCASSYRQGSDTQYFGPGTRLTVL.

The rearrangement links TRBV7-9 to TRBJ2-1, with D tentatively TRBD2 (5 bases). V shed 5 bases and J shed 6 bases, with 23 bases lying between them. The CDR3 runs to 17 residues. Per germline, CDR1 SEHNR and CDR2 FQNEAQ (reference sequence). This chain's CDR3 is CASSTRSRGEILNEQFF. The CDR3 DNA is TGTGCCAGCAGCACTAGGTCCCGGGGAGAGATCCTCAATGAGCAGTTCTTC.

In regard to this clonotype: A much more abundant neighbour one base away suggests this may be a read error. This chain uses TRBV6-5 with TRBJ1-2, with 9 bases that match TRBD1. The CDR3 consists of 12 residues. CDR1 is MNHEY and CDR2 is SVGAGI in the germline V gene. The V gene end was trimmed by 8 bases and the J gene end by 8 bases; junction bases not matched to a gene: 6. CDR3 nucleotides: TGTGCCAGCCCCGGACAGGGGAACGGCTACACCTTC. It specifies CASPGQGNGYTF.

The chain uses TRBV20-1 and TRBJ1-1, with D hard to call. Trimming stripped 3 bases from V and 5 bases from J, with 7 bases between. CDR3 size: 11 residues. The germline V gene has CDR1 DFQATT and CDR2 SNEGSKA (reference sequence). This chain's CDR3 is CSASSGTEAFF. CDR3 coding DNA: TGCAGTGCTAGTTCGGGGACTGAAGCTTTCTTT.

This clonotype was picked up a small number of times. The chain recombines TRBV24-1 with TRBJ2-3; D possibly corresponds to TRBD2 (6 bases). Germline assignment: CDR1 KGHDR and CDR2 SFDVKD. The CDR3 consists of 15 residues. The V end was cut by 10 bases, the J end by 3 bases, with 19 bases between. CDR3 bases: TGTGCCACTGGTAGACCTCCGGAGGGGACAGATACGCAGTATTTT. Translation gives CATGRPPEGTDTQYF.

The chain combines TRBV28 with TRBJ1-1; no definite D call. Trimming left V 7 bases short and J 4 bases short, with 10 bases between. The germline gives CDR1 MDHEN, CDR2 SYDVKM. The CDR3 length is 12 residues. CDR3 nucleotide sequence: TGTGCCAGCACTATACGGAGCACTGAAGCTTTCTTT. Protein sequence: CASTIRSTEAFF.

This clonotype was counted a few times. The chain employs TRBV24-1 and TRBJ1-5; possibly TRBD1 for D (6 bases). The CDR3 spans 15 residues. Germline CDR1 KGHDR, CDR2 SFDVKD. The germline V and J ends were trimmed by 5 bases and 2 bases, with 12 bases remaining between them. CDR3 sequence: CATSADSVGNQPQHF. CDR3 DNA sequence: TGTGCCACCAGTGCGGACAGTGTAGGCAATCAGCCCCAGCATTTT.

There are a few counts of this clonotype. This chain links TRBV5-1 with TRBJ2-7; 9 bases line up with TRBD2. The junction had 10 bases not matched to a gene; V was cut back by 9 bases and J by 6 bases. From germline, CDR1 is SGHRS and CDR2 YFSETQ. The CDR3 is made up of 13 amino acids. The CDR3 sequence: CAISRSGSGEQYF. The CDR3 DNA is TGCGCCATCAGTCGTAGCGGGAGCGGCGAGCAGTACTTC.

In its sample, this clonotype was seen many times. The chain links TRBV6-5 to TRBJ1-2, with a weak D call TRBD1 (6 bases). The CDR3 runs 13 residues. The V end lost 3 bases, the J end lost 8 bases, and 13 bases lay between the germline ends. Germline V gives CDR1 MNHEY, CDR2 SVGAGI. The CDR3 DNA follows: TGTGCCAGCAGTTATAACAGGGATACGGGCTACACCTTC. This translates into CASSYNRDTGYTF.

This clonotype was picked up a small number of times. V usage is TRBV6-5 and J usage is TRBJ2-1; 10 positions agree with TRBD2. The CDR3 length is 16 residues. V shed 6 bases and J 5 bases; nucleotides not matched to a gene: 10. The germline V gene has CDR1 MNHEY and CDR2 SVGAGI. CDR3 DNA sequence: TGTGCCAGCAGAAACAGGGGTAGCGGGGGGAACAATGAGCAGTTCTTC. Protein product: CASRNRGSGGNNEQFF.

This chain links TRBV5-1 with TRBJ2-3, with 13 bases identical to TRBD2. Germline loops: CDR1 SGHRS, CDR2 YFSETQ. This CDR3 is built from 19 residues. V gave up 4 bases and J gave up 0 bases; unmatched junction bases: 11. CDR3 region: CASSPETSGGPASTDTQYF. The CDR3 bases are TGCGCCAGCAGCCCAGAGACTAGCGGGGGGCCCGCTAGCACAGATACGCAGTATTTT.

This clonotype was detected only a few times. A read error may explain this, as a much larger clone is one base away. V usage is TRBV20-1 and J usage is TRBJ2-1, with TRBD2 matching over 12 bases. Germline CDR1 is DFQATT and CDR2 is SNEGSKA (reference sequence). The CDR3 consists of 12 residues. The CDR3: CRASGGGNEQFF. In nucleotides, the CDR3 is TGCAGGGCTAGCGGGGGGGGCAATGAGCAGTTCTTC.

This clonotype was detected only a few times. With a much larger clone just one base away, this may be a read error. The chain carries TRBV2 and TRBJ2-3; D not resolved. This CDR3 spans 12 amino acids. Trimming removed 6 bases from V and 2 bases from J, with 6 bases in between. Germline-derived CDR1 and CDR2 are SNHLY and FYNNEI. The CDR3 region has the DNA TGTGCCAGCAGGGACGACACAGATACGCAGTATTTT. Its translation: CASRDDTDTQYF.

This clonotype has a handful of counts. The genes are TRBV7-2 and TRBJ2-1; D possibly corresponds to TRBD1 (6 bases). The CDR3 sequence is 15 residues long. Per germline, CDR1 SGHTA and CDR2 FQGNSA. V lost 5 bases and J 10 bases, leaving 21 bases between the germline ends. The CDR3 DNA reads TGTGCCAGCAGCCCTTATCGCTCCACAGGGTCCGAGCAGTTCTTC. It specifies CASSPYRSTGSEQFF.

This clonotype has more than one count but fewer than ten. The chain combines TRBV12-3 or TRBV12-4 with TRBJ1-2, with D unclear. The CDR3 length is 11 residues. The V end lost 6 bases, the J end lost 8 bases, and 10 bases lay between the germline ends. CDR3 loop: CASSVMGGYTF. The CDR3 DNA follows: TGTGCCAGCAGCGTGATGGGCGGCTACACCTTC.

This clonotype was found many times. This chain links TRBV10-3 with TRBJ2-5; possibly TRBD1 or TRBD2 for D (6 bases each). Trimming cost V 8 bases and J 11 bases, with 21 bases left between them. The CDR3 spans 13 residues. Germline loops: CDR1 ENHRY, CDR2 SYGVKD. The DNA of the CDR3 is TGTGCCATCCGGAACAGGGAAGTCCGGGAGCAGTACTTC. It codes for CAIRNREVREQYF.

Only a few counts were recorded for this clonotype. This CDR3 reads CASSYATIGTDTQYF. The CDR3, as DNA: TGTGCCAGCAGTTACGCCACCATCGGGACAGATACGCAGTATTTT. The rearrangement links TRBV28 to TRBJ2-3; D unclear. This CDR3 has 15 amino acids. Trimming left V 4 bases short and J 3 bases short, with 14 bases between. Germline-derived CDR1 and CDR2 are MDHEN and SYDVKM.

Notes on this clonotype: A read error is possible here, since a much larger clone lies one base away. The V gene is TRBV28, the J gene TRBJ2-4, with TRBD2 identical over 7 bases. The CDR3 spans 13 residues. CDR1 and CDR2 from the germline V gene are MDHEN and SYDVKM. The CDR3 nucleotides are TGTGCCGGCAGTCCAGACGGGGGGAACATTCAGTACTTC. Encoded protein: CAGSPDGGNIQYF.